Each of the 14 T cell receptor beta chains below was sequenced from the same sample in a study of early T cells in non-severe SARS-CoV-2 infection. In TCRdb, the 5' RACE reads were re-called with MiXCR into one record per CDR3 protein. The data contain 65,000 to 95,000 distinct CDR3 sequences, approximately 16% of them singletons. The sequenced sample consisted of whole blood. Receptors were obtained from an adult who was a healthcare worker with PCR-confirmed SARS-CoV-2 infection or an uninfected control (not recorded which).

There are a few counts of this clonotype. The genes are TRBV7-6 and TRBJ1-1; no definite D call. The CDR3 runs to 13 residues. The germline V gene encodes CDR1 SGHVS and CDR2 FNYEAQ. Trimming removed 1 base at V and 7 bases at J, with 10 bases between. CDR3 residues: CASSLGEGGEAFF. DNA for the CDR3: TGTGCCAGCAGCTTAGGGGAGGGTGGTGAAGCTTTCTTT.

J is TRBJ2-4 and V is TRBV11-2, with a tentative D call TRBD2 (6 bases). Trimming left V 5 bases short and J 8 bases short, with 22 bases between. Germline V gene lookup returns CDR1 SGHAT and CDR2 FQNNGV. CDR3 length equals 16 residues. In nucleotides, the CDR3 is TGTGCCAGCAGCCAACGTGCGGGGAGGATTATAGACATTCAGTACTTC. This codes for CASSQRAGRIIDIQYF. Full variable domain (outside the CDR3, taken from reference TRBV11-2 and TRBJ2-4): EAGVAQSPRYKIIEKRQSVAFWCNPISGHATLYWYQQILGQGPKLLIQFQNNGVVDDSQLPKDRFSAERLKGVDSTLKIQPAKLEDSAVYLCASSQRAGRIIDIQYFGAGTRLSVL.

This sequence joins TRBV30 and TRBJ1-4; D gene unclear. V lost 1 base to trimming and J lost 0 bases, with 6 bases between them. The CDR3 extends over 14 amino acids. Germline V gene lookup returns CDR1 GTSNPN and CDR2 SVGIG (reference sequence). CDR3 DNA: TGTGCCTGGAGTGACGACCCAACTAATGAAAAACTGTTTTTT. This sequence encodes CAWSDDPTNEKLFF.

CDR3 loop: CASSSATLPPNEQFF. The CDR3 DNA sequence: TGTGCCAGCAGCTCGGCGACCCTTCCGCCCAATGAGCAGTTCTTC. This chain uses TRBV11-2 with TRBJ2-1; D call uncertain. The CDR3 spans 15 residues. The V gene lost 4 bases and the J gene lost 6 bases, with 16 bases spanning the gap. Germline V gene sequence: CDR1 SGHAT, CDR2 FQNNGV.

This sequence joins TRBV12-3 or TRBV12-4 and TRBJ1-6; D gene unclear. The CDR3 length is 12 residues. Trimming removed 6 bases at V and 9 bases at J, with 9 bases between. The CDR3 sequence: CASRPTASPLHF. The CDR3 bases are TGTGCCAGCAGACCGACGGCTTCACCCCTCCACTTT.

The chain uses TRBV12-3 or TRBV12-4 and TRBJ2-7; D call uncertain. V shed 6 bases and J shed 4 bases, with 16 bases lying between them. This CDR3 has 14 residues. DNA of the CDR3: TGTGCCAGCAGAACCAACGTGGGGTCGTACGAGCAGTACTTC. Amino acid sequence: CASRTNVGSYEQYF.

CDR3 sequence (DNA): TGTGCCAGCAGTTTACCGCCGCAGTATTTT. It yields the protein CASSLPPQYF. The gene calls are TRBV12-3 or TRBV12-4 and TRBJ2-3; D gene ambiguous. The CDR3 is 10 residues long. Trimming took 2 bases from V and 10 from J, leaving 4 bases between them.

The chain links TRBV28 to TRBJ2-7; no definite D call. Trimming shortened V by 2 bases and J by 2 bases, and 4 bases separated the two germline ends. The CDR3 length is 12 residues. Germline V CDR1 and CDR2: MDHEN, SYDVKM. The chain's CDR3 is CASSLPPYEQYF. CDR3 bases: TGTGCCAGCAGTTTACCTCCCTACGAGCAGTACTTC.

J is TRBJ2-2 and V is TRBV9, with D perhaps matching TRBD1 or TRBD2 (5 bases each). The CDR3 runs to 15 residues. V dropped 4 bases and J dropped 5 bases, with 15 bases sitting between them. Germline assignment: CDR1 SGDLS and CDR2 YYNGEE. This CDR3 reads CASSPRDEGTGELFF. The CDR3 DNA reads TGTGCCAGCAGCCCTCGGGACGAAGGGACCGGGGAGCTGTTTTTT.

DNA of the CDR3: TGTGCCAGTAGGGGACTAGCGGTATCTGAGCAGTTCTTC. Its translation is CASRGLAVSEQFF. The chain couples TRBV19 to TRBJ2-1, with 11 bases lining up with TRBD2. The CDR3 is 13 residues long. The J segment lost 9 bases and the V segment lost 6 bases, leaving 4 bases of the junction unmatched. Germline V gene sequence: CDR1 LNHDA, CDR2 SQIVND (reference sequence).

V gene TRBV6-2 or TRBV6-3 combines with J gene TRBJ1-5, with 7 bases matching TRBD1. J was trimmed by 1 base and V by 6 bases; bases with no gene match: 0. The CDR3 length is 13 residues. The V gene's germline CDR1 is MNHEY and CDR2 SVGEGT. The CDR3 spells CASRTGSNQPQHF. The CDR3, as DNA: TGTGCCAGCAGGACAGGGAGCAATCAGCCCCAGCATTTT.

Regarding this clonotype: Just one base apart from a much larger clone, this may be a read error. CDR3 sequence (DNA): TGTGTCAGCAGCTTAGTGTCGCTGGAGCAGTACTTC. Protein: CVSSLVSLEQYF. The V and J genes are TRBV7-9 and TRBJ2-7; D remains unclear. The V gene's germline CDR1 is SEHNR and CDR2 FQNEAQ (reference sequence). This CDR3 region has 12 residues.

The rearrangement links TRBV5-1 to TRBJ1-2, with D perhaps TRBD1 (5 bases). Per the germline V gene, CDR1 is SGHRS and CDR2 is YFSETQ. V lost 4 bases and J lost 1, with 20 bases in between. The CDR3 consists of 17 residues. The CDR3 DNA sequence: TGCGCCAGCAGCCAGAGGACCGGGACGGAGAGTAACTATGGCTACACCTTC. It is translated as CASSQRTGTESNYGYTF.

The chain combines TRBV14 with TRBJ1-1; D remains ambiguous. V was shortened by 5 bases and J by 3 bases, with 10 bases between the two germline ends. Per germline, CDR1 SGHDN and CDR2 FVKESK. The CDR3 runs 13 residues. The chain's CDR3 is CASSEAAYTEAFF. The CDR3, as DNA: TGTGCCAGCAGCGAAGCGGCGTACACTGAAGCTTTCTTT.